A single sample gave rise to the 13 T cell receptor beta chains below, sequenced in a study of T-cell memory formation after mild COVID-19. TCRdb itself ran the 5' RACE reads through MiXCR, one entry per CDR3 protein. The profile covers some 450,000 distinct CDR3 sequences, with more than 15% appearing a single time and approximately 21% taken by the ten largest. The sequencing input was PBMCs or a T cell subset sorted from them (not recorded which). Receptors were obtained from a man younger than 30 who had mild COVID-19 (a few samples of this study predate the infection). Cell type and time point are not known.

In its sample, this clonotype was seen a few times. The chain has TRBV11-2 and TRBJ2-3; D gene unclear. The V gene's germline CDR1 is SGHAT and CDR2 FQNNGV. V was pared by 1 base and J by 2 bases, with 7 bases between. The CDR3 has 14 residues. The CDR3 sequence: CASSLVPFTDTQYF. The CDR3 bases are TGTGCCAGCAGCTTAGTCCCATTCACAGATACGCAGTATTTT.

The rearrangement uses TRBV7-3 and TRBJ2-1, with 8 bases aligning to TRBD2. The V gene end was trimmed by 4 bases and the J gene end by 9 bases; junction bases not matched to a gene: 8. CDR3 size: 14 residues. In germline, CDR1 is SGHTA, CDR2 FQGTGA. The chain's CDR3 is CASSSGTRVGEQFF. In DNA form, the CDR3 reads TGTGCCAGCAGCTCCGGGACTAGGGTCGGTGAGCAGTTCTTC. Supplemented by reference TRBV7-3 and TRBJ2-1, the full variable domain reads GAGVSQTPSNKVTEKGKYVELRCDPISGHTALYWYRQSLGQGPEFLIYFQGTGAADDSGLPNDRFFAVRPEGSVSTLKIQRTERGDSAVYLCASSSGTRVGEQFFGPGTRLTVL.

V usage is TRBV7-9 and J usage is TRBJ2-1, with 7 bases aligning to TRBD1. CDR3 length: 14 residues. J lost 4 bases, V lost 6 bases, and 6 bases had no gene match. In germline, CDR1 is SEHNR, CDR2 FQNEAQ (reference sequence). CDR3 bases: TGTGCCAGCAGTTTTGACAGGGAATACAATGAGCAGTTCTTC. Its protein product is CASSFDREYNEQFF.

The V gene is TRBV7-3, the J gene TRBJ2-2; tentative D call: TRBD1 (7 bases). Germline assignment: CDR1 SGHTA and CDR2 FQGTGA. V was trimmed by 3 bases and J by 10 bases, leaving 21 bases between them. The CDR3 covers 16 residues. CDR3 nucleotides: TGTGCCAGCAGCTTGCTCGGGGGACAGACAACGGAGGAGCTGTTTTTT. This translates into CASSLLGGQTTEELFF.

The chain has TRBV20-1 and TRBJ2-7; the D gene is possibly TRBD2 (6 bases). CDR1 is DFQATT and CDR2 is SNEGSKA in the germline V gene (reference sequence). V was shortened by 0 bases and J by 3 bases, with 15 bases between the two germline ends. The CDR3 totals 15 residues. The CDR3 loop is CSARDRDRGGYEQYV. CDR3 DNA: TGCAGTGCTAGAGATCGGGACCGGGGAGGCTACGAGCAGTACGTC.

The chain couples TRBV27 to TRBJ1-1; 8 bases match TRBD1. The germline CDR1 and CDR2 sequences are MNHEY and SMNVEV (reference sequence). V lost 8 bases and J lost 1; bases outside the gene matches: 15. This CDR3 comprises 17 residues. The CDR3 loop is CASGLVTGGTKNTEAFF. As DNA, the CDR3 is TGTGCCAGCGGACTTGTTACAGGGGGAACTAAGAACACTGAAGCTTTCTTT.

This sequence joins TRBV2 and TRBJ2-1; a possible D gene is TRBD2 (6 bases). The CDR3 loop spans 15 amino acids. CDR1 is SNHLY and CDR2 is FYNNEI in the germline V gene. V was shortened by 4 bases and J by 0 bases, with 10 bases between the two germline ends. The CDR3 spells CASSVRGSSYNEQFF. The CDR3 nucleotides are TGTGCCAGCAGTGTCCGGGGGAGCTCCTACAATGAGCAGTTCTTC.

In its sample, this clonotype was seen a few times. V gene TRBV6-5 combines with J gene TRBJ2-3; TRBD1 or TRBD2 may be the D gene (5 bases each). The length of the CDR3 is 14 residues. Per the germline V gene, CDR1 is MNHEY and CDR2 is SVGAGI. The ends were cut back, 7 bases at V and 3 bases at J, with 14 bases in the middle. The CDR3 protein is CASNNRGATDTQYF. CDR3 DNA: TGTGCCAGCAACAACCGAGGGGCTACAGATACGCAGTATTTT.

There are a few counts of this clonotype. The V gene is TRBV10-3, the J gene TRBJ2-1, with 14 bases aligning to TRBD2. V trimming: 2 bases; J trimming: 10 bases; junction bases outside the gene matches: 7. CDR1 is ENHRY and CDR2 is SYGVKD in the germline V gene. This CDR3 comprises 16 residues. CDR3 residues: CAISEATGLAGVEQFF. The CDR3 nucleotides are TGTGCCATCAGTGAGGCGACGGGACTAGCGGGGGTAGAGCAGTTCTTC.

In its sample, this clonotype was seen many times. The chain recombines TRBV25-1 with TRBJ2-1; possibly TRBD2 for D (6 bases). Trimming removed 1 base from V and 5 bases from J, with 12 bases in between. CDR1 and CDR2 from the germline V gene are MGHDK and SYGVNS. The CDR3 has 15 amino acids. Written as DNA, the CDR3 is TGTGCCAGCAGTGAATTCCGGGGGAGAAACAATGAGCAGTTCTTC. Translating gives CASSEFRGRNNEQFF.

The chain combines TRBV6-2 or TRBV6-3 with TRBJ2-3, with TRBD2 identical over 9 bases. This CDR3 is built from 16 residues. Per germline, CDR1 MNHEY and CDR2 SVGEGT. The J segment lost 4 bases and the V segment lost 2 bases, leaving 7 bases of the junction unmatched. The CDR3 coding sequence is TGTGCCAGCAGTTACGAGGGTAGCGGGGGCGCAGATACGCAGTATTTT. It specifies CASSYEGSGGADTQYF.

The chain has TRBV19 and TRBJ1-6; the match to TRBD1 covers 9 bases. V lost 4 bases, J lost 6 bases, and 7 bases stayed unmatched. In germline, CDR1 is LNHDA, CDR2 SQIVND (reference sequence). The CDR3 totals 16 residues. The CDR3 DNA reads TGTGCCAGTAGTAGAATACCGGGACAGGGTAATTCACCCCTCCACTTT. Translating it yields CASSRIPGQGNSPLHF.

The V call is TRBV27, the J call TRBJ2-5; D is undetermined. The ends were cut back, 7 bases at V and 7 bases at J, with 4 bases in the middle. The CDR3 covers 9 residues. Per the germline V gene, CDR1 is MNHEY and CDR2 is SMNVEV (reference sequence). The CDR3 nucleotides read TGTGCCAGCAAGGTGACCCAGTACTTC. It specifies CASKVTQYF.